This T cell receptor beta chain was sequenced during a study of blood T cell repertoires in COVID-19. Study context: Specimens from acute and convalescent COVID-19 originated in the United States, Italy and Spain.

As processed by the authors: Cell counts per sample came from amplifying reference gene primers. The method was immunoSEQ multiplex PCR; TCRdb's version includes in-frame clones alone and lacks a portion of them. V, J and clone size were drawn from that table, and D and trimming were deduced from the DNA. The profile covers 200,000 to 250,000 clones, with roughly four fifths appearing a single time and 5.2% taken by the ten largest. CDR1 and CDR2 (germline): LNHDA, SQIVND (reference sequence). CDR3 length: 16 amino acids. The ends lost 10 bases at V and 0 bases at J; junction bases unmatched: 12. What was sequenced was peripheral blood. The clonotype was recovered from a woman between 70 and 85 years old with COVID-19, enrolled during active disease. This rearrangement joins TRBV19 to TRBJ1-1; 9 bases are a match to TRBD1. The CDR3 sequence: CAILRDRESLNTEAFF. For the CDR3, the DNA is TGTGCCATCCTCCGGGACAGGGAATCTCTGAACACTGAAGCTTTCTTT.